The 31 T cell receptor beta chains in this list originate from one sample, sequenced in a study of CD8+CD57+ T cells in acquired aplastic anemia. CDR3 and TCR beta VDJ profiling relied on a genomic DNA template. TCRdb re-called the reads with MiXCR, one entry per CDR3 protein. Counted here are about 190,000 distinct CDR3 sequences, roughly 56% occurring once; the ten biggest clones make up 15% to 20%. The sample consisted of sorted CD4+, CD8+, or CD8+CD57+ T cells (not recorded which) from PBMCs. These receptors were obtained from a human donor in good health, serving as a control.

The rearrangement joins TRBV29-1 to TRBJ2-5, with 12 bases identical to TRBD1. V gave up 4 bases and J gave up 5 bases; unmatched junction bases: 14. The CDR3 loop spans 17 amino acids. Germline assignment: CDR1 SQVTM and CDR2 ANQGSEA. The CDR3 nucleotides read TGCAGCGTTGGAGGGTGGCTGGGACAGGGGGCGCGGGAGACCCAGTACTTC. It translates to CSVGGWLGQGARETQYF. Supplemented by reference TRBV29-1 and TRBJ2-5, the full variable domain reads SAVISQKPSRDICQRGTSLTIQCQVDSQVTMMFWYRQQPGQSLTLIATANQGSEATYESGFVIDKFPISRPNLTFSTLTVSNMSPEDSSIYLCSVGGWLGQGARETQYFGPGTRLLVL.

Comment on this clonotype: The junction does not match germline at one end; this may be a read error. The chain joins TRBV5-4 to TRBJ1-2, with D hard to call. The germline V gene encodes CDR1 SGHNT and CDR2 YYREEE (reference sequence). This CDR3 is built from 19 residues. The CDR3 loop is CASSQAPGSPGVDRYGYTF. The CDR3 coding sequence is TGCGCCAGCAGCCAAGCGCCGGGTAGCCCTGGGGTAGATAGGTATGGCTACACCTTC.

The CDR3 region is CASTRQGPLGEQYF. CDR3 coding DNA: TGTGCCAGCACCCGACAGGGTCCCTTGGGTGAGCAGTACTTC. V usage is TRBV7-9 and J usage is TRBJ2-7; 7 bases are shared with TRBD1. This CDR3 comprises 14 residues. J was trimmed by 7 bases and V by 7 bases; bases with no gene match: 13. Germline V gene data show CDR1 as SEHNR and CDR2 as FQNEAQ (reference sequence).

The chain combines TRBV6-2 or TRBV6-3 with TRBJ2-1, with TRBD2 identical over 11 bases. V was pared by 6 bases and J by 9 bases, with 10 bases of the junction left unmatched. The germline gives CDR1 MNHEY, CDR2 SVGEGT. The CDR3 length is 15 residues. This CDR3 reads CASRGELAGDSEQFF. In nucleotides, the CDR3 is TGTGCCAGCAGGGGGGAACTAGCGGGGGACAGTGAGCAGTTCTTC.

CDR3 residues: CATLSDYGYTF. The CDR3 DNA reads as TGTGCCACCCTAAGTGACTATGGCTACACCTTC. The V call is TRBV24-1, the J call TRBJ1-2; D remains unclear. V lost 9 bases and J 3 bases, leaving 7 bases between the germline ends. The CDR3 is 11 amino acids. The V gene's germline CDR1 is KGHDR and CDR2 SFDVKD.

This chain uses TRBV10-1 with TRBJ1-3, with D unclear. This CDR3 has 13 amino acids. The germline CDR1 and CDR2 sequences are WNHNN and SYGVQD (reference sequence). V gave up 6 bases and J gave up 1 base, with 7 bases separating them. The CDR3 nucleotides read TGCGCCAGCAGAAGTGGATCTGGAAACACCATATATTTT. Protein product: CASRSGSGNTIYF.

This chain uses TRBV10-3 with TRBJ2-3; the D is unclear. In germline, CDR1 is ENHRY, CDR2 SYGVKD. This CDR3 spans 13 amino acids. V gave up 3 bases and J gave up 2 bases, with 6 bases separating them. CDR3 in amino acids: CAISEDNTDTQYF. CDR3 bases: TGTGCCATCAGTGAAGACAACACAGATACGCAGTATTTT.

This clonotype was counted many times. This chain joins TRBV4-1 and TRBJ2-1, with TRBD2 matching over 8 bases. The germline gives CDR1 MGHRA, CDR2 YSYEKL. J was trimmed by 9 bases and V by 1 base; bases with no gene match: 8. The CDR3 runs to 15 residues. CDR3 sequence reads: CASSQAGGLAFEQFF. In DNA, the CDR3 is TGCGCCAGCAGCCAAGCGGGGGGGCTGGCCTTTGAGCAGTTCTTC.

This chain uses TRBV7-8 with TRBJ1-4; no definite D call. Germline CDR1 reads SGHVS; CDR2 reads FQNEAQ. Trimming cost V 6 bases and J 0 bases, with 5 bases left between them. There are 13 residues in the CDR3. The CDR3 region has the DNA TGTGCCAGCAGTCAAACAACTAATGAAAAACTGTTTTTT. Translated, it gives CASSQTTNEKLFF. The full variable domain, with the rest looked up from reference TRBV7-8 and TRBJ1-4, is GAGVSQSPRYKVAKRGQDVALRCDPISGHVSLFWYQQALGQGPEFLTYFQNEAQLDKSGLPSDRFFAERPEGSVSTLKIQRTQQEDSAVYLCASSQTTNEKLFFGSGTQLSVL.

The rearrangement joins TRBV29-1 to TRBJ1-2; 8 bases fit TRBD1. The CDR3 loop spans 14 amino acids. Per germline, CDR1 SQVTM and CDR2 ANQGSEA. V dropped 3 bases and J dropped 7; count of bases not matched to a gene: 10. CDR3 region: CSVEDRASGGGYTF. The CDR3 DNA reads TGCAGCGTTGAGGACAGGGCGAGTGGGGGTGGCTACACCTTC.

This clonotype was detected ten times or more. The J gene is TRBJ2-2, the V gene TRBV19; weak D call: TRBD1 (5 bases). V dropped 6 bases and J dropped 6 bases, with 14 bases sitting between them. Germline loops: CDR1 LNHDA, CDR2 SQIVND (reference sequence). The CDR3 has 14 residues. CDR3 in amino acids: CASSKGNGPGELFF. The CDR3 DNA reads as TGTGCCAGTAGCAAGGGGAACGGGCCCGGGGAGCTGTTTTTT.

This clonotype was observed at least ten times. The chain couples TRBV9 to TRBJ1-2, with 9 bases fitting TRBD1. The CDR3 totals 15 residues. V gave up 6 bases and J gave up 4 bases; unmatched junction bases: 10. CDR1 and CDR2 from the germline V gene are SGDLS and YYNGEE. The CDR3 here is CASTWTGDGIYGYTF. In nucleotides, the CDR3 is TGTGCCAGCACCTGGACAGGGGACGGCATCTATGGCTACACCTTC.

Ten or more counts support this clonotype. The chain uses TRBV7-8 and TRBJ2-3, with 12 bases aligning to TRBD1. The V and J ends lost 5 bases and 1 base, in that order; junction bases with no gene match: 10. The germline V gene has CDR1 SGHVS and CDR2 FQNEAQ. This CDR3 spans 18 amino acids. The CDR3 is CASSQTGQGALRTDTQYF. CDR3 bases: TGTGCCAGCAGCCAGACGGGACAGGGGGCTCTCCGCACAGATACGCAGTATTTT.

The chain is built from TRBV9 and TRBJ2-5; TRBD1 aligns across 11 bases. Germline V gives CDR1 SGDLS, CDR2 YYNGEE. V was clipped by 4 bases and J by 1 base; unmatched bases: 3. The CDR3 runs 15 residues. CDR3 coding DNA: TGTGCCAGCAGCCGAGGGACAGGGGGCCAAGAGACCCAGTACTTC. Translating gives CASSRGTGGQETQYF.

This clonotype was counted between two and nine times. The chain carries TRBV9 and TRBJ2-7; D gene ambiguous. CDR3 length: 13 residues. Trimming removed 0 bases at V and 2 bases at J, with 6 bases between. Germline CDR1 reads SGDLS; CDR2 reads YYNGEE. CDR3 DNA sequence: TGTGCCAGCAGCGTAGGACCCACCTACGAGCAGTACTTC. This sequence encodes CASSVGPTYEQYF.

V is TRBV5-1 and J is TRBJ1-5; TRBD1 agrees at 9 bases. With V trimmed by 0 bases and J by 0 bases, 1 base remained unmatched. Germline V CDR1 and CDR2: SGHRS, YFSETQ. The CDR3 contains 16 residues. The CDR3 DNA is TGCGCCAGCAGCTTGGGGGACAGGGTTAGCAATCAGCCCCAGCATTTT. Translated: CASSLGDRVSNQPQHF. Combining the CDR3 with reference TRBV5-1 and TRBJ1-5 gives the whole variable domain KAGVTQTPRYLIKTRGQQVTLSCSPISGHRSVSWYQQTPGQGLQFLFEYFSETQRNKGNFPGRFSGRQFSNSRSEMNVSTLELGDSALYLCASSLGDRVSNQPQHFGDGTRLSIL.

This clonotype has ten or more counts. The chain combines TRBV7-6 with TRBJ2-5; no firm D call. V lost 5 bases and J lost 6, with 16 bases in between. The CDR3 length is 14 residues. Germline V gene sequence: CDR1 SGHVS, CDR2 FNYEAQ. The CDR3 loop reads CASSQPGGPKTQYF. The DNA of the CDR3 is TGTGCCAGCAGCCAGCCGGGTGGGCCGAAGACCCAGTACTTC.

This clonotype was observed many times. The genes are TRBV20-1 and TRBJ2-7; 7 nucleotides align to TRBD1. Germline V gene data show CDR1 as DFQATT and CDR2 as SNEGSKA (reference sequence). The junction had 7 bases not matched to a gene; V was cut back by 2 bases and J by 6 bases. There are 13 residues in the CDR3. The CDR3 loop is CSARNPRDSEQYF. The CDR3 DNA sequence: TGCAGTGCTAGAAACCCCCGGGACAGCGAGCAGTACTTC.

The chain uses TRBV7-2 and TRBJ1-2, with 8 positions matching TRBD1. The CDR3 sequence is 14 residues long. Germline V lookup: CDR1 SGHTA, CDR2 FQGNSA. Trimming took 0 bases from V and 6 from J; bases not matched to a gene: 3. DNA of the CDR3: TGTGCCAGCAGCTTAGCCGGACAGGGACATGGCTACACCTTC. Translated, it gives CASSLAGQGHGYTF. The variable domain in full, completed from reference TRBV7-2 and TRBJ1-2, reads GAGVSQSPSNKVTEKGKDVELRCDPISGHTALYWYRQSLGQGLEFLIYFQGNSAPDKSGLPSDRFSAERTGGSVSTLTIQRTQQEDSAVYLCASSLAGQGHGYTFGSGTRLTVV.

This clonotype came up many times. The chain couples TRBV20-1 to TRBJ2-7; either TRBD1 or TRBD2 may fit D (6 bases each). Trimming removed 1 base at V and 0 bases at J, with 13 bases between. Germline lookup yields CDR1 DFQATT and CDR2 SNEGSKA (reference sequence). The CDR3 runs 15 residues. The CDR3 here is CSARVGGPRSYEQYF. The CDR3 DNA reads TGCAGTGCTAGAGTGGGGGGCCCCCGCTCCTACGAGCAGTACTTC.

This chain links TRBV2 with TRBJ1-2; D may be TRBD1 (5 bases). This CDR3 is built from 14 residues. CDR1 is SNHLY, CDR2 FYNNEI, per germline. The germline V and J ends were trimmed by 6 bases and 1 base, with 12 bases remaining between them. The CDR3 here is CASSPSQGNYGYTF. Here the CDR3 DNA reads TGTGCCAGCAGCCCCAGCCAGGGTAACTATGGCTACACCTTC.

The rearrangement links TRBV9 to TRBJ2-2; D not certain. From germline, CDR1 is SGDLS and CDR2 YYNGEE. V lost 0 bases and J lost 6, with 6 bases in between. The CDR3 contains 13 residues. CDR3 DNA: TGTGCCAGCAGCGTAGGGGTGTCCGGGGAGCTGTTTTTT. Residues: CASSVGVSGELFF.

V and J are TRBV30 and TRBJ1-6; D remains ambiguous. The CDR3 spans 16 residues. V lost 2 bases and J 0 bases, leaving 11 bases between the germline ends. From germline, CDR1 is GTSNPN and CDR2 SVGIG (reference sequence). The CDR3 loop reads CAWSTIWGSYNSPLHF. The DNA of the CDR3 is TGTGCCTGGAGTACTATATGGGGCTCCTATAATTCACCCCTCCACTTT.

The V gene is TRBV12-3 or TRBV12-4, the J gene TRBJ2-7; TRBD1 matches at 8 bases. V dropped 10 bases and J dropped 2; count of bases not matched to a gene: 10. This CDR3 region has 14 residues. This CDR3 is CAISLDRVPYEQYF. As DNA, the CDR3 is TGTGCCATCAGCTTGGACAGGGTACCCTACGAGCAGTACTTC.

This clonotype appeared many times. The J gene is TRBJ2-5, the V gene TRBV12-3 or TRBV12-4; D may be TRBD1 (6 bases). CDR3 size: 14 residues. V gave up 6 bases and J gave up 7 bases, with 18 bases separating them. CDR3 nucleotides: TGTGCCAGCAGCACCTCGGGGAGACAGGCGACCCAGTACTTC. Its protein product is CASSTSGRQATQYF.

This clonotype came up many times. The rearrangement joins TRBV7-3 to TRBJ2-1; no firm D call. CDR1 is SGHTA and CDR2 is FQGTGA in the germline V gene. V dropped 5 bases and J dropped 5 bases, with 10 bases sitting between them. The CDR3 runs 13 residues. CDR3 in amino acids: CASSIRRDNEQFF. In nucleotides, the CDR3 is TGTGCCAGCAGCATTCGAAGGGACAATGAGCAGTTCTTC. The entire variable domain, with the rest obtained from reference TRBV7-3 and TRBJ2-1, is as follows: GAGVSQTPSNKVTEKGKYVELRCDPISGHTALYWYRQSLGQGPEFLIYFQGTGAADDSGLPNDRFFAVRPEGSVSTLKIQRTERGDSAVYLCASSIRRDNEQFFGPGTRLTVL.

This clonotype is a singleton in its sample. CDR3 in DNA: TGTGCCAGCAGCACCCAACTCTACGAGCAGTACTTC. Its translation: CASSTQLYEQYF. The chain combines TRBV7-2 with TRBJ2-7; D unresolved. Germline CDR1 and CDR2: SGHTA and FQGNSA. CDR3 length equals 12 residues. The V gene lost 5 bases and the J gene lost 3 bases, with 8 bases spanning the gap.

This sequence joins TRBV5-1 and TRBJ1-1; D perhaps matches TRBD1 (5 bases). The germline V and J ends were trimmed by 1 base and 0 bases, with 25 bases remaining between them. Germline-derived CDR1 and CDR2 are SGHRS and YFSETQ. The length of the CDR3 is 20 residues. CDR3 sequence (DNA): TGCGCCAGCAGCTTGTACGACAGATCGAACACCGGGGAGGTGAACACTGAAGCTTTCTTT. Its protein is CASSLYDRSNTGEVNTEAFF.

This clonotype was picked up many times. This sequence joins TRBV7-6 and TRBJ2-3; TRBD1 is a possible D gene (6 bases). V was cut by 4 bases and J by 0 bases, with 14 bases left in between. Germline CDR1 reads SGHVS; CDR2 reads FNYEAQ. The CDR3 consists of 16 residues. The CDR3 loop is CASSSGQLGSTDTQYF. DNA for the CDR3: TGTGCCAGCAGCTCGGGACAACTGGGGAGCACAGATACGCAGTATTTT.

This clonotype has at least ten counts. The rearrangement joins TRBV2 to TRBJ2-5, with a weak D call TRBD1 (6 bases). V lost 8 bases, J lost 3 bases, and 13 bases lay in between. Per germline, CDR1 SNHLY and CDR2 FYNNEI. The CDR3 contains 13 residues. Here the CDR3 DNA reads TGTGCCAGCTCTAGAGGGGGAGAAGAGACCCAGTACTTC. It specifies CASSRGGEETQYF.

The gene calls are TRBV11-3 and TRBJ2-1, with 10 bases that match TRBD2. Unmatched junction bases numbered 2, after V lost 1 base and J lost 2 bases. Germline V gene lookup returns CDR1 SGHNT and CDR2 YENEEA. CDR3 length: 16 residues. In nucleotides, the CDR3 is TGTGCCAGCAGCTTAGTAGGACTAGCGGCCTACAATGAGCAGTTCTTC. It codes for CASSLVGLAAYNEQFF. The full variable domain, its missing parts supplied by reference TRBV11-3 and TRBJ2-1, is EAGVVQSPRYKIIEKKQPVAFWCNPISGHNTLYWYLQNLGQGPELLIRYENEEAVDDSQLPKDRFSAERLKGVDSTLKIQPAELGDSAVYLCASSLVGLAAYNEQFFGPGTRLTVL.